The subject of this entry is one T cell receptor (beta chain). The data were obtained in a study of blood T cell repertoires in COVID-19. Study-level background: The study drew acute and convalescent COVID-19 samples from the United States, Italy and Spain. Sources were T cells, B-cell-depleted T cells, or PBMCs; the material itself was cDNA or gDNA.

Authors' processing steps: Reference gene primer amplification gave estimated nucleated cell counts. Repertoires were generated with immunoSEQ multiplex PCR, while TCRdb's copy carries only in-frame clones and drops some. The DNA was the basis for D and trimming; V, J and clone size are from that table. The profile shows about 190,000 clones, under 80% of them singletons. The CDR3 runs 16 residues. Unmatched junction bases numbered 6, after V lost 4 bases and J lost 3 bases. Per germline, CDR1 LNHDA and CDR2 SQIVND (reference sequence). The chain employs TRBV19 and TRBJ1-5, with TRBD1 matching over 10 bases. The source of this sequence is a woman in her forties or fifties with acute or convalescent COVID-19. The sequencing input was peripheral blood. CDR3 sequence: CASSSPGTGANQPQHF. The CDR3 bases are TGTGCCAGTAGTAGCCCCGGGACAGGGGCCAATCAGCCCCAGCATTTT.